These 13 T cell receptor beta chains came from one sample sequenced in a study of blood T cells in healthy people across ages. For the second PCR, which ran for about 7 to 11 cycles, a sample-barcoded 5' primer and a J-beta primer mix were used. MiXCR, applied by TCRdb to the 5' RACE reads, yields one record per CDR3 protein. The table includes hundreds of thousands of distinct CDR3 sequences, approximately 30% detected once. Sequenced material: blood. These receptors all come from an elderly woman in good health.

The gene calls are TRBV6-1 and TRBJ1-3, with no clear D. Deletions cut 2 bases from V and 0 bases from J, with 14 bases between. The CDR3 sequence is 17 residues long. The germline gives CDR1 MNHNS, CDR2 SASEGT. CDR3 coding DNA: TGTGCCAGCAGTGAATACAGACCCGCCGGCTCTGGAAACACCATATATTTT. It is translated as CASSEYRPAGSGNTIYF.

In this sample, this clonotype turned up a few times. The V call is TRBV9, the J call TRBJ1-1; tentative D call: TRBD1 (6 bases). V lost 4 bases, J lost 4 bases, and 14 bases lay in between. The CDR3 is made up of 14 amino acids. Per germline, CDR1 SGDLS and CDR2 YYNGEE. The CDR3 sequence: CASSPRWGATEAFF. DNA for the CDR3: TGTGCCAGCAGCCCGCGATGGGGGGCCACTGAAGCTTTCTTT.

This clonotype was observed many times. The rearrangement links TRBV20-1 to TRBJ2-1; D uncertain. This CDR3 is built from 13 residues. Germline V gene lookup returns CDR1 DFQATT and CDR2 SNEGSKA (reference sequence). The V gene lost 3 bases and the J gene lost 12 bases, with 18 bases spanning the gap. CDR3 sequence: CSARPETEIGQFF. CDR3 DNA sequence: TGCAGTGCTAGGCCGGAAACAGAAATCGGGCAGTTCTTC.

The sample holds a few counts of this clonotype. The chain employs TRBV5-5 and TRBJ1-1; D gene ambiguous. V dropped 4 bases and J dropped 1 base, with 11 bases sitting between them. CDR1 SGHKS and CDR2 YYEKEE come from the germline V gene (reference sequence). CDR3 length: 14 amino acids. The CDR3 nucleotides are TGTGCCAGCAGCGACGACACCCGGAACACTGAAGCTTTCTTT. This codes for CASSDDTRNTEAFF.

The chain links TRBV5-1 to TRBJ2-3, with D perhaps TRBD1 (5 bases). The V gene lost 0 bases and the J gene lost 9 bases, with 14 bases spanning the gap. Per germline, CDR1 SGHRS and CDR2 YFSETQ. The CDR3 runs 14 residues. The CDR3 reads CASSLVQGIDTQYF. The CDR3 coding sequence is TGCGCCAGCAGCTTGGTCCAGGGAATAGACACGCAGTATTTT.

Points on this clonotype: Since a much larger clone is just one base distant, this may be a read error. The rearrangement uses TRBV5-1 and TRBJ1-2, with TRBD1 matching 11 bases. Germline V gene lookup returns CDR1 SGHRS and CDR2 YFSETQ. V dropped 4 bases and J dropped 4; count of bases not matched to a gene: 0. There are 13 residues in the CDR3. In DNA form, the CDR3 reads TGCGCCAGCAGCGGGACAGGGGGCTATGGCTACACCTTC. This sequence encodes CASSGTGGYGYTF.

The chain combines TRBV7-9 with TRBJ2-4; 7 bases agree with TRBD1. Germline V gene sequence: CDR1 SEHNR, CDR2 FQNEAQ (reference sequence). Trimming removed 6 bases from V and 1 base from J; junction bases left unmatched: 6. The CDR3 runs 15 residues. CDR3 in amino acids: CASSSTGSAKNIQYF. CDR3 in DNA: TGTGCCAGCAGTTCGACAGGGTCTGCCAAAAACATTCAGTACTTC.

The chain links TRBV30 to TRBJ2-6, with D hard to call. V was shortened by 3 bases and J by 4 bases, with 7 bases between the two germline ends. Germline V gene data show CDR1 as GTSNPN and CDR2 as SVGIG (reference sequence). CDR3 length equals 13 residues. CDR3 sequence (DNA): TGTGCCTGGAGAAACTCCGGGGCCAACGTCCTGACTTTC. Amino acids: CAWRNSGANVLTF.

As for this clonotype: It may be a read error: a sequence one base away is much more abundant. The chain combines TRBV6-5 with TRBJ2-5, with 8 bases matching TRBD1. Near its end, the DNA agrees better with TRBJ2-7, so the J call may be wrong. The germline V gene encodes CDR1 MNHEY and CDR2 SVGAGI. The CDR3 contains 15 residues. CDR3 residues: CASREKQGEIYEQYF. The CDR3 bases are TGTGCCAGCAGGGAGAAACAGGGGGAGATCTACGAGCAGTACTTC.

The sample holds a few counts of this clonotype. V gene TRBV2 combines with J gene TRBJ1-5; D remains ambiguous. Trimming removed 1 base at V and 2 bases at J, with 12 bases between. There are 16 residues in the CDR3. Germline CDR1 reads SNHLY; CDR2 reads FYNNEI. The DNA of the CDR3 is TGTGCCAGCAGTGAAGGTACGAGTAGCCGCAATCAGCCCCAGCATTTT. Its translation: CASSEGTSSRNQPQHF.

The V gene is TRBV20-1, the J gene TRBJ2-3; 9 bases match TRBD2. The CDR3 length is 15 residues. Germline CDR1 is DFQATT and CDR2 is SNEGSKA (reference sequence). With V trimmed by 6 bases and J by 5 bases, 12 bases remained unmatched. As DNA, the CDR3 is TGCAGTGCAGATCCAGCGGGGGGAGAGTTAGATACGCAGTATTTT. Protein sequence: CSADPAGGELDTQYF.

J is TRBJ2-7 and V is TRBV20-1; 9 bases match TRBD1. CDR1 and CDR2 from the germline V gene are DFQATT and SNEGSKA (reference sequence). This CDR3 is 13 amino acids long. V gave up 3 bases and J gave up 9 bases; unmatched junction bases: 9. CDR3 nucleotide sequence: TGCAGTGCTAGCGCCGGGACAGGGTTCAGGCAGTACTTC. Amino acids: CSASAGTGFRQYF.

This clonotype appeared many times. The chain couples TRBV2 to TRBJ1-2; a weak D match, TRBD1 (5 bases). The CDR3 extends over 13 amino acids. Germline V CDR1 and CDR2: SNHLY, FYNNEI. V was shortened by 11 bases and J by 5 bases, with 18 bases between the two germline ends. CDR3 DNA: TGTGCCCTGGGTGCCTCGGAGGGGTATGGCTACACCTTC. It yields the protein CALGASEGYGYTF.